The clone carrying this TCR beta chain was seen ten or more times. The entry originates in a study of identical twins. With template switching, a universal primer site was added, and the cDNA carried unique molecular identifiers. TCRdb reprocessed the 5' RACE reads via MiXCR and lists one record per CDR3 protein. Of a few hundred thousand distinct CDR3 sequences listed, over 5.5% were seen once; the top ten hold roughly 15%. The sample was also linked to a second study, of T cells expressing NK-cell markers.

Source material: CD8+ T cells sorted from blood. The source of this sequence is a woman between 18 and 30 years old in good health.

This CDR3 reads CASSSELAGGNEQFF. The CDR3 nucleotides read TGTGCCAGCAGCTCCGAACTAGCGGGCGGGAATGAGCAGTTCTTC. The chain links TRBV7-9 to TRBJ2-1; 9 bases map to TRBD2. CDR3 length: 15 amino acids. Looked up from germline, CDR1 is SEHNR and CDR2 is FQNEAQ (reference sequence). The V segment lost 4 bases and the J segment 7 bases; nucleotides outside the gene matches: 8.